The 29 T cell receptor beta chains given below trace back to one sample, sequenced in a study of CD8 T cells in Susac syndrome. It was with random hexamers that 0.5 to 1 ug RNA was reverse transcribed. Via MiXCR, TCRdb re-called the immunoSEQ multiplex PCR reads, giving one row per CDR3 protein. The sample has about 250,000 distinct CDR3 sequences; about 94% are singletons. Sequencing was performed on CD4+ T cells from PBMCs. These receptors came from a human donor with multiple sclerosis.

This clonotype was seen more than once but under ten times. The chain combines TRBV5-6 with TRBJ2-7; 12 bases match TRBD2. The CDR3 runs to 16 residues. The germline gives CDR1 SGHDT, CDR2 YYEEEE. With 4 bases clipped from V and 4 bases from J, the junction kept 9 bases outside the gene matches. The CDR3 DNA reads as TGTGCCAGCAGCCCTTGGACTAGCGGGACTCCATACGAGCAGTACGTC. Protein product: CASSPWTSGTPYEQYV.

The V call is TRBV27, the J call TRBJ2-6; 9 bases align to TRBD1. Germline assignment: CDR1 MNHEY and CDR2 SMNVEV (reference sequence). V shed 8 bases and J 2 bases; nucleotides not matched to a gene: 10. The CDR3 runs to 17 residues. The CDR3 coding sequence is TGTGCCAGCGGGGAGGGACAGGGCATCGCTGGGGCCAACGTCCTGACTTTC. This sequence encodes CASGEGQGIAGANVLTF.

The J gene is TRBJ2-4, the V gene TRBV5-6, with D possibly matching TRBD1 (7 bases). CDR1 is SGHDT, CDR2 YYEEEE, per germline. Trimming pared 2 bases from V and 6 bases from J, leaving 15 bases between. The length of the CDR3 is 15 residues. The CDR3 sequence: CASSLSGGTGNIQYF. CDR3 bases: TGTGCCAGCAGCTTATCAGGGGGGACGGGAAACATTCAGTACTTC. The variable domain in full, completed from reference TRBV5-6 and TRBJ2-4, reads DAGVTQSPTHLIKTRGQQVTLRCSPKSGHDTVSWYQQALGQGPQFIFQYYEEEERQRGNFPDRFSGHQFPNYSSELNVNALLLGDSALYLCASSLSGGTGNIQYFGAGTRLSVL.

V is TRBV6-5 and J is TRBJ2-3; 11 nucleotides line up with TRBD2. In germline, CDR1 is MNHEY, CDR2 SVGAGI. The V segment lost 8 bases and the J segment 3 bases; nucleotides outside the gene matches: 7. The CDR3 totals 15 residues. The CDR3 bases are TGTGCCAGCGGGCCCGTAGCGGGAGGGACAGATACGCAGTATTTT. This encodes CASGPVAGGTDTQYF.

Of note for this clonotype: The junction does not match germline at one end; this may be a read error. The V call is TRBV19, the J call TRBJ2-6; no reliable D call. This CDR3 is built from 16 residues. Germline V gene sequence: CDR1 LNHDA, CDR2 SQIVND (reference sequence). This chain's CDR3 is CASSIDQMAGANVLTF. CDR3 coding DNA: TGTGCCAGTAGTATAGATCAAATGGCTGGAGCCAACGTCCTGACTTTC.

This chain connects TRBV10-3 to TRBJ1-5, with D possibly TRBD1 on 5 matching bases. The CDR3 totals 17 residues. The germline V gene has CDR1 ENHRY and CDR2 SYGVKD. Trimming took 6 bases from V and 6 from J, leaving 24 bases between them. DNA of the CDR3: TGTGCCATCAGCCCATACCATGGCGGGGGTGTCGGTCAGCCCCAGCATTTT. Translating gives CAISPYHGGGVGQPQHF.

J is TRBJ2-7 and V is TRBV11-2; 11 bases are shared with TRBD2. The V gene end was trimmed by 4 bases and the J gene end by 6 bases; junction bases not matched to a gene: 2. CDR3 length: 13 residues. CDR1 and CDR2 from the germline V gene are SGHAT and FQNNGV. CDR3 region: CASSWLAGGEQYV. In nucleotides, the CDR3 is TGTGCCAGCAGCTGGCTAGCGGGAGGCGAGCAGTACGTC.

V gene TRBV18 combines with J gene TRBJ2-2; tentative D call: TRBD1 (5 bases). The germline V and J ends were trimmed by 6 bases and 1 base, with 12 bases remaining between them. Germline CDR1 reads KGHSH; CDR2 reads LQKENI. The CDR3 sequence is 15 residues long. CDR3 nucleotide sequence: TGTGCCAGCTCGGAAGGACAATTGAACACCGGGGAGCTGTTTTTT. Encoded protein: CASSEGQLNTGELFF. Using reference TRBV18 and TRBJ2-2 for the parts outside the CDR3, the full variable domain is NAGVMQNPRHLVRRRGQEARLRCSPMKGHSHVYWYRQLPEEGLKFMVYLQKENIIDESGMPKERFSAEFPKEGPSILRIQQVVRGDSAAYFCASSEGQLNTGELFFGEGSRLTVL.

This chain links TRBV6-6 with TRBJ1-1; D gene ambiguous. The CDR3 consists of 13 residues. V was cut by 0 bases and J by 7 bases, with 9 bases left in between. Germline V gene lookup returns CDR1 MNHNY and CDR2 SVGAGI (reference sequence). In DNA, the CDR3 is TGTGCCAGCAGTTACTCGACCGGGGTTGAAGCTTTCTTT. Encoded protein: CASSYSTGVEAFF.

The genes are TRBV28 and TRBJ1-6; D is uncertain. Germline V gene lookup returns CDR1 MDHEN and CDR2 SYDVKM. The CDR3 runs to 13 residues. V lost 5 bases and J 7 bases, leaving 9 bases between the germline ends. The CDR3 coding sequence is TGTGCCAGCAGTCCCCGACCCAATTCACCCCTCCACTTT. This encodes CASSPRPNSPLHF.

The chain has TRBV5-4 and TRBJ2-1; D may correspond to TRBD1 or TRBD2 (6 bases each). CDR3 length equals 14 residues. Germline-derived CDR1 and CDR2 are SGHNT and YYREEE (reference sequence). Trimming removed 0 bases from V and 6 bases from J, with 10 bases in between. This chain's CDR3 is CASSLEGGVNEQFF. DNA for the CDR3: TGTGCCAGCAGCTTGGAGGGGGGAGTCAATGAGCAGTTCTTC. Combining the CDR3 with reference TRBV5-4 and TRBJ2-1 gives the whole variable domain ETGVTQSPTHLIKTRGQQVTLRCSSQSGHNTVSWYQQALGQGPQFIFQYYREEENGRGNFPPRFSGLQFPNYSSELNVNALELDDSALYLCASSLEGGVNEQFFGPGTRLTVL.

V usage is TRBV19 and J usage is TRBJ1-5; tentative D call: TRBD1 (5 bases). The germline V and J ends were trimmed by 5 bases and 5 bases, with 13 bases remaining between them. The CDR3 totals 14 residues. CDR1 and CDR2 (germline): LNHDA, SQIVND (reference sequence). CDR3 amino acids: CASSSRDPHQPQHF. CDR3 nucleotides: TGTGCCAGTAGTTCCCGGGACCCGCATCAGCCCCAGCATTTT.

CDR3 DNA sequence: TGCAGCGTTGCCTTCAGGGCGCGGGAGACCCAGTACTTC. Its protein product is CSVAFRARETQYF. V is TRBV29-1 and J is TRBJ2-5; D may be TRBD1 (5 bases). Germline lookup yields CDR1 SQVTM and CDR2 ANQGSEA. Trimming took 4 bases from V and 5 from J, leaving 14 bases between them. This CDR3 comprises 13 residues.

The chain uses TRBV2 and TRBJ2-2, with 7 positions matching TRBD1. Germline loops: CDR1 SNHLY, CDR2 FYNNEI. The CDR3 is 14 residues long. V was pared by 9 bases and J by 2 bases, with 6 bases of the junction left unmatched. The CDR3 coding sequence is TGTGCCAGTACGGGACAGAAAAACACCGGGGAGCTGTTTTTT. It codes for CASTGQKNTGELFF.

The CDR3 loop reads CASSVEGPLNEKLFF. The CDR3 nucleotides read TGTGCCAGCAGCGTCGAGGGACCGCTTAATGAAAAACTGTTTTTT. This chain joins TRBV7-9 and TRBJ1-4, with D possibly TRBD1 on 5 matching bases. The ends were cut back, 5 bases at V and 4 bases at J, with 14 bases in the middle. There are 15 residues in the CDR3. Per the germline V gene, CDR1 is SEHNR and CDR2 is FQNEAQ (reference sequence). Combining the CDR3 with reference TRBV7-9 and TRBJ1-4 gives the whole variable domain DTGVSQNPRHKITKRGQNVTFRCDPISEHNRLYWYRQTLGQGPEFLTYFQNEAQLEKSRLLSDRFSAERPKGSFSTLEIQRTEQGDSAMYLCASSVEGPLNEKLFFGSGTQLSVL.

This chain links TRBV5-1 with TRBJ2-3; TRBD2 is a possible D gene (7 bases). The CDR3 is 17 residues long. Trimming stripped 4 bases from V and 1 base from J, with 19 bases between. From germline, CDR1 is SGHRS and CDR2 YFSETQ. In DNA, the CDR3 is TGCGCCAGCAGCCGGCCTCGGGGGGCTATTGGCACAGATACGCAGTATTTT. Its translation is CASSRPRGAIGTDTQYF.

The table lists this clonotype with a count of one. This chain links TRBV4-1 with TRBJ2-2, with no clear D. Per the germline V gene, CDR1 is MGHRA and CDR2 is YSYEKL. V lost 1 base and J 0 bases, leaving 9 bases between the germline ends. The CDR3 has 16 amino acids. Here the CDR3 DNA reads TGCGCCAGCAGCCAAGGGCCGACCGCGAACACCGGGGAGCTGTTTTTT. Its translation is CASSQGPTANTGELFF.

The chain carries TRBV20-1 and TRBJ2-1; D uncertain. CDR3 length: 14 residues. Germline loops: CDR1 DFQATT, CDR2 SNEGSKA (reference sequence). V was trimmed by 1 base and J by 0 bases, leaving 7 bases between them. CDR3 DNA sequence: TGCAGTGCTAGAGCGTCCTCCTCCTACAATGAGCAGTTCTTC. Protein product: CSARASSSYNEQFF.

The chain joins TRBV4-2 to TRBJ1-2, with TRBD1 matching 8 bases. Germline V gives CDR1 LGHNA, CDR2 YNFKEQ. The CDR3 is 15 residues long. The V and J ends lost 0 bases and 8 bases, in that order; junction bases with no gene match: 8. CDR3 in amino acids: CASSQDLAGGRGYTF. The CDR3 DNA reads as TGTGCCAGCAGCCAAGATCTGGCAGGGGGCAGGGGCTACACCTTC.

V gene TRBV7-6 combines with J gene TRBJ2-3; 7 positions agree with TRBD1. CDR3 size: 14 residues. CDR1 and CDR2 from the germline V gene are SGHVS and FNYEAQ. V trimming: 7 bases; J trimming: 2 bases; junction bases outside the gene matches: 6. This CDR3 reads CASTQTGYTDTQYF. The CDR3 DNA is TGTGCCAGCACCCAGACAGGGTACACAGATACGCAGTATTTT.

This chain joins TRBV3-1 and TRBJ1-3; no clear D. This CDR3 is built from 17 residues. CDR1 and CDR2 from the germline V gene are LGHDT and YNNKEL (reference sequence). The V end lost 0 bases, the J end lost 4 bases, and 16 bases lay between the germline ends. The CDR3 region has the DNA TGTGCCAGCAGCCAAGATTTGCGGGCCCTGTTAGGAAACACCATATATTTT. Protein sequence: CASSQDLRALLGNTIYF. The full variable domain, its missing parts supplied by reference TRBV3-1 and TRBJ1-3, is DTAVSQTPKYLVTQMGNDKSIKCEQNLGHDTMYWYKQDSKKFLKIMFSYNNKELIINETVPNRFSPKSPDKAHLNLHINSLELGDSAVYFCASSQDLRALLGNTIYFGEGSWLTVV.

The rearrangement links TRBV7-9 to TRBJ1-5, with D maybe TRBD1 (5 bases). V shed 5 bases and J shed 0 bases, with 11 bases lying between them. The germline V gene has CDR1 SEHNR and CDR2 FQNEAQ (reference sequence). The CDR3 loop spans 15 amino acids. CDR3 sequence reads: CASSKGGDSNQPQHF. CDR3 in DNA: TGTGCCAGCAGCAAGGGAGGGGATAGCAATCAGCCCCAGCATTTT.

The chain links TRBV20-1 to TRBJ2-7, with D perhaps TRBD2 (6 bases). The germline V gene has CDR1 DFQATT and CDR2 SNEGSKA (reference sequence). The V gene lost 1 base and the J gene lost 6 bases, with 13 bases spanning the gap. The CDR3 runs to 13 residues. CDR3 nucleotide sequence: TGCAGTGCTAGAGTTTCCGGGAGCGGCGAGCAGTACGTC. Translating it yields CSARVSGSGEQYV.

The chain uses TRBV6-1 and TRBJ2-3; 11 bases agree with TRBD2. From germline, CDR1 is MNHNS and CDR2 SASEGT. CDR3 length: 16 residues. V lost 5 bases and J lost 2; bases outside the gene matches: 6. The CDR3 sequence is CASSPGTSGFTDTQYF. The CDR3 DNA sequence: TGTGCCAGCAGTCCCGGGACTAGCGGATTCACAGATACGCAGTATTTT.

The chain uses TRBV3-1 and TRBJ2-5, with TRBD2 matching over 8 bases. Germline values: CDR1 LGHDT, CDR2 YNNKEL (reference sequence). This CDR3 comprises 17 residues. The V and J ends lost 1 base and 5 bases, in that order; junction bases with no gene match: 12. The chain's CDR3 is CASSQARAGDPAETQYF. The DNA for the CDR3 is TGTGCCAGCAGCCAAGCAAGAGCGGGGGACCCCGCGGAGACCCAGTACTTC.

The V call is TRBV3-1, the J call TRBJ1-5; no firm D call. Germline V CDR1 and CDR2: LGHDT, YNNKEL (reference sequence). This CDR3 is built from 15 residues. V gave up 1 base and J gave up 4 bases, with 11 bases separating them. The CDR3 is CASSQVAGLNQPQHF. Written as DNA, the CDR3 is TGTGCCAGCAGCCAAGTGGCTGGTCTAAATCAGCCCCAGCATTTT. Complete variable domain (other parts from reference TRBV3-1 and TRBJ1-5): DTAVSQTPKYLVTQMGNDKSIKCEQNLGHDTMYWYKQDSKKFLKIMFSYNNKELIINETVPNRFSPKSPDKAHLNLHINSLELGDSAVYFCASSQVAGLNQPQHFGDGTRLSIL.

This clonotype was recorded once. The gene calls are TRBV6-5 and TRBJ1-2, with 7 bases matching TRBD1. The CDR3 consists of 14 residues. V lost 4 bases and J lost 4; bases outside the gene matches: 6. Per the germline V gene, CDR1 is MNHEY and CDR2 is SVGAGI. The CDR3 bases are TGTGCCAGCAGTTTTGAGGGGGCCCTCTATGGCTACACCTTC. Protein sequence: CASSFEGALYGYTF.

The chain couples TRBV28 to TRBJ1-1; D unresolved. This CDR3 is 13 amino acids long. V gave up 1 base and J gave up 4 bases, with 7 bases separating them. The germline gives CDR1 MDHEN, CDR2 SYDVKM. The DNA of the CDR3 is TGTGCCAGCAGTTTATCTGCCTCCACTGAAGCTTTCTTT. It encodes CASSLSASTEAFF.

The chain links TRBV28 to TRBJ1-5; 7 nucleotides line up with TRBD1. CDR3 length: 12 residues. Looked up from germline, CDR1 is MDHEN and CDR2 is SYDVKM. V was pared by 6 bases and J by 13 bases, with 9 bases of the junction left unmatched. As DNA, the CDR3 is TGTGCCAGCAGGCCCACAGGGGCCCCGCAGCATTTT. This translates into CASRPTGAPQHF.